What follows are 10 T cell receptor beta chains derived from one specimen sequenced in a study of T-cell memory formation after mild COVID-19. TCRdb reanalysed the 5' RACE reads using MiXCR and keeps one entry per CDR3 protein. Of approximately 490,000 distinct CDR3 sequences listed, roughly 22% are singletons. The sample taken for sequencing was PBMCs or a T cell subset sorted from them (not recorded which). Every receptor here comes from an adult woman who had mild COVID-19 (a few samples of this study predate the infection). Cell type and time point are not known.

This chain links TRBV24-1 with TRBJ2-5, with D possibly matching TRBD1 (5 bases). V lost 2 bases to trimming and J lost 3 bases, with 9 bases between them. The CDR3 covers 14 residues. Germline CDR1 KGHDR, CDR2 SFDVKD. This CDR3 reads CATSDWSGKETQYF. The CDR3 DNA reads as TGTGCCACCAGTGATTGGTCAGGGAAAGAGACCCAGTACTTC.

The V and J genes are TRBV5-1 and TRBJ2-7; 7 bases fit TRBD1. After removal of 4 bases from V and 1 base from J, the junction contained 8 bases not matched to a gene. Germline V CDR1 and CDR2: SGHRS, YFSETQ. The CDR3 totals 15 residues. CDR3 sequence reads: CASSVDRAYSYEQYF. The DNA of the CDR3 is TGCGCCAGCAGCGTTGACAGGGCATATTCCTACGAGCAGTACTTC. The full variable domain, completed using reference TRBV5-1 and TRBJ2-7, is KAGVTQTPRYLIKTRGQQVTLSCSPISGHRSVSWYQQTPGQGLQFLFEYFSETQRNKGNFPGRFSGRQFSNSRSEMNVSTLELGDSALYLCASSVDRAYSYEQYFGPGTRLTVT.

This chain uses TRBV12-5 with TRBJ1-2; no definite D call. V gave up 4 bases and J gave up 3 bases, with 3 bases separating them. Looked up from germline, CDR1 is LGHNT and CDR2 is FRNRAP. The CDR3 spans 11 residues. Written as DNA, the CDR3 is TGTGCTAGTGGTTCCGACTATGGCTACACCTTC. Translated: CASGSDYGYTF. Together with reference TRBV12-5 and TRBJ1-2, the CDR3 gives the full variable domain: DARVTQTPRHKVTEMGQEVTMRCQPILGHNTVFWYRQTMMQGLELLAYFRNRAPLDDSGMPKDRFSAEMPDATLATLKIQPSEPRDSAVYFCASGSDYGYTFGSGTRLTVV.

V usage is TRBV9 and J usage is TRBJ2-1; no clear D. CDR1 is SGDLS, CDR2 YYNGEE, per germline. Trimming took 3 bases from V and 12 from J, leaving 16 bases between them. The length of the CDR3 is 13 residues. The CDR3 spells CASSGPLSRMQFF. CDR3 DNA: TGTGCCAGCAGCGGGCCCCTCTCCAGGATGCAGTTCTTC.

The chain uses TRBV15 and TRBJ2-3; TRBD1 might be the D (5 bases). Trimming took off 2 bases at V and 1 base at J, with 13 bases between the two ends. CDR3 length: 16 residues. Per the germline V gene, CDR1 is LNHNV and CDR2 is YYDKDF (reference sequence). This CDR3 reads CATSRNRLLGTDTQYF. CDR3 nucleotides: TGTGCCACCAGCAGAAACAGGTTACTTGGCACAGATACGCAGTATTTT.

The chain uses TRBV7-6 and TRBJ1-5; 9 bases are a match to TRBD1. Germline trimming cut 2 bases from V and 8 bases from J; bases unmatched to any gene: 10. The CDR3 is 16 amino acids. Germline lookup yields CDR1 SGHVS and CDR2 FNYEAQ. This CDR3 is CASSLSQDRGHEPQHF. In nucleotides, the CDR3 is TGTGCCAGCAGCTTATCACAGGACAGGGGTCATGAGCCCCAGCATTTT.

This clonotype was observed a few times. The V call is TRBV7-6, the J call TRBJ1-1; D remains ambiguous. CDR1 SGHVS and CDR2 FNYEAQ come from the germline V gene. This CDR3 contains 14 residues. Trimming removed 1 base at V and 5 bases at J, with 11 bases between. The CDR3 reads CASSLGPLETEAFF. The DNA of the CDR3 is TGTGCCAGCAGCTTAGGACCGCTTGAGACTGAAGCTTTCTTT.

V is TRBV24-1 and J is TRBJ1-2; D remains ambiguous. Trimming shortened V by 5 bases and J by 8 bases, and 11 bases separated the two germline ends. Germline V gene lookup returns CDR1 KGHDR and CDR2 SFDVKD. The CDR3 extends over 12 amino acids. The CDR3 region is CATSADGVGYTF. CDR3 bases: TGTGCCACCAGTGCGGACGGAGTAGGCTACACCTTC.

This chain joins TRBV11-3 and TRBJ2-1; 7 bases are shared with TRBD1. Germline V CDR1 and CDR2: SGHNT, YENEEA. The trim removed 5 bases at V and 6 bases at J, leaving 19 bases unmatched. This CDR3 comprises 18 residues. CDR3 in amino acids: CASSARTGFHLGFNEQFF. The CDR3 bases are TGTGCCAGCAGCGCCCGGACAGGATTCCATCTTGGATTCAATGAGCAGTTCTTC. The full variable domain, in which reference TRBV11-3 and TRBJ2-1 provide the parts outside the CDR3, is EAGVVQSPRYKIIEKKQPVAFWCNPISGHNTLYWYLQNLGQGPELLIRYENEEAVDDSQLPKDRFSAERLKGVDSTLKIQPAELGDSAVYLCASSARTGFHLGFNEQFFGPGTRLTVL.

A few counts support this clonotype. The rearrangement joins TRBV29-1 to TRBJ2-3; 8 bases agree with TRBD2. Germline trimming cut 4 bases from V and 3 bases from J; bases unmatched to any gene: 3. Germline CDR1 and CDR2: SQVTM and ANQGSEA. CDR3 length: 13 amino acids. For the CDR3, the DNA is TGCAGCGTTGCAACTAGCGGAACAGATACGCAGTATTTT. This codes for CSVATSGTDTQYF.